The 13 T cell receptor beta chains reported below all come from one sample, sequenced in a study of blood T cell repertoires in COVID-19. Here immunoSEQ multiplex PCR was the method, and the copy in TCRdb shows in-frame clones only, minus some. The sample comprises some 180,000 clones, 90% of which are singletons, and 0.5% to 0.75% rests with the top ten. Sequencing input: peripheral blood. These TCRs come from a man aged 50 to 60 with acute or convalescent COVID-19.

This chain links TRBV28 with TRBJ1-4; 9 nucleotides agree with TRBD1. CDR3 length: 17 residues. CDR1 MDHEN and CDR2 SYDVKM come from the germline V gene. J lost 4 bases, V lost 3 bases, and 9 bases had no gene match. The CDR3 loop is CASSFVTGGPNNEKLFF. DNA for the CDR3: TGTGCCAGCAGTTTCGTGACAGGGGGACCAAATAATGAAAAACTGTTTTTT.

The chain uses TRBV6-6 and TRBJ2-5, with TRBD2 identical over 8 bases. V lost 5 bases to trimming and J lost 5 bases; unmatched junction nucleotides: 16. The CDR3 spans 17 residues. Germline CDR1 is MNHNY and CDR2 is SVGAGI (reference sequence). For the CDR3, the DNA is TGTGCCAGCAGTCACCTTCGCGGGGCGGGGGGCCAGGAGACCCAGTACTTC. This gives the protein CASSHLRGAGGQETQYF.

The chain has TRBV25-1 and TRBJ2-2; 10 bases line up with TRBD1. The CDR3 is 18 amino acids. Per germline, CDR1 MGHDK and CDR2 SYGVNS. V lost 5 bases and J lost 3; bases outside the gene matches: 12. The DNA of the CDR3 is TGTGCCAGCAGTCCCCTACCGGGGACAGGGGTGGACACCGGGGAGCTGTTTTTT. Its protein is CASSPLPGTGVDTGELFF.

The chain employs TRBV3-1 (or the pseudogene TRBV3-2) and TRBJ2-2, with 13 nucleotides matching TRBD2. V trimming: 4 bases; J trimming: 0 bases; junction bases outside the gene matches: 5. The germline gives CDR1 LGHDT, CDR2 YNNKEL (reference sequence). The CDR3 spans 18 residues. CDR3 loop: CASSRGTSGDSNTGELFF. The CDR3 DNA sequence: TGTGCCAGCAGCCGTGGGACTAGCGGGGATTCGAACACCGGGGAGCTGTTTTTT.

The chain couples TRBV9 to TRBJ2-1; D not resolved. Between the trimmed V and J ends, which lost 0 bases and 2 bases, there was a span of 12 bases. Germline lookup yields CDR1 SGDLS and CDR2 YYNGEE. This CDR3 is built from 16 residues. The CDR3 coding sequence is TGTGCCAGCAGCGTAGAGCCTAGTGTGGCCTACAATGAGCAGTTCTTC. It encodes CASSVEPSVAYNEQFF. Full variable domain (rest looked up from reference TRBV9 and TRBJ2-1): DSGVTQTPKHLITATGQRVTLRCSPRSGDLSVYWYQQSLDQGLQFLIQYYNGEERAKGNILERFSAQQFPDLHSELNLSSLELGDSALYFCASSVEPSVAYNEQFFGPGTRLTVL.

V usage is TRBV11-2 and J usage is TRBJ2-1, with 7 bases matching TRBD2. Looked up from germline, CDR1 is SGHAT and CDR2 is FQNNGV. Germline trimming cut 3 bases from V and 5 bases from J; bases unmatched to any gene: 7. The CDR3 consists of 15 residues. Here the CDR3 reads CASSLREWGDNEQFF. The CDR3, as DNA: TGTGCCAGCAGCTTGCGGGAGTGGGGCGACAATGAGCAGTTCTTC.

This chain links TRBV27 with TRBJ2-1; 15 positions agree with TRBD2. Germline V CDR1 and CDR2: MNHEY, SMNVEV (reference sequence). V gave up 0 bases and J gave up 9 bases; unmatched junction bases: 15. The CDR3 extends over 20 amino acids. CDR3 residues: CASSLSLQVRTSGRAVEQFF. CDR3 bases: TGTGCCAGCAGTTTATCTCTCCAAGTACGGACTAGCGGGAGGGCCGTTGAGCAGTTCTTC.

This CDR3 is CASSPRTAGYTF. The CDR3 DNA is TGTGCCAGCAGCCCCAGGACAGCCGGCTACACCTTC. The chain recombines TRBV11-2 with TRBJ1-2; D is perhaps TRBD1 (6 bases). This CDR3 has 12 residues. In germline, CDR1 is SGHAT, CDR2 FQNNGV. V was shortened by 5 bases and J by 8 bases, with 12 bases between the two germline ends.

The J gene is TRBJ2-3, the V gene TRBV7-3; TRBD2 might be the D (6 bases). Deletions cut 5 bases from V and 8 bases from J, with 11 bases between. Germline CDR1 is SGHTA and CDR2 is FQGTGA. This CDR3 comprises 12 residues. As DNA, the CDR3 is TGTGCCAGCAGCGGTGCCGGGGGTACGCAGTATTTT. Translating gives CASSGAGGTQYF.

The chain uses TRBV7-9 and TRBJ2-5, with D tentatively TRBD1 (6 bases). This CDR3 comprises 13 residues. V was shortened by 6 bases and J by 3 bases, with 11 bases between the two germline ends. Germline V gene data show CDR1 as SEHNR and CDR2 as FQNEAQ (reference sequence). CDR3 nucleotide sequence: TGTGCCAGCAGTTGGGGACACGAAGAGACCCAGTACTTC. Protein sequence: CASSWGHEETQYF.

The chain has TRBV7-2 and TRBJ1-2, with D possibly TRBD1 on 6 matching bases. In germline, CDR1 is SGHTA, CDR2 FQGNSA. V was pared by 0 bases and J by 1 base, with 12 bases between. The CDR3 totals 16 residues. CDR3 nucleotide sequence: TGTGCCAGCAGCTTAGCAGGGGGGGGCCTTAACTATGGCTACACCTTC. Its translation: CASSLAGGGLNYGYTF.

The chain combines TRBV7-9 with TRBJ1-2, with D perhaps TRBD1 (6 bases). Per germline, CDR1 SEHNR and CDR2 FQNEAQ (reference sequence). V lost 5 bases and J lost 6, with 13 bases in between. This CDR3 is 13 amino acids long. The CDR3: CASSHRDTNGYTF. DNA for the CDR3: TGTGCCAGCAGCCATCGGGACACGAATGGCTACACCTTC. The full variable domain, in which reference TRBV7-9 and TRBJ1-2 provide the parts outside the CDR3, is DTGVSQNPRHKITKRGQNVTFRCDPISEHNRLYWYRQTLGQGPEFLTYFQNEAQLEKSRLLSDRFSAERPKGSFSTLEIQRTEQGDSAMYLCASSHRDTNGYTFGSGTRLTVV.

This sequence joins TRBV27 and TRBJ2-2; the D is unclear. CDR1 MNHEY and CDR2 SMNVEV come from the germline V gene (reference sequence). This CDR3 comprises 13 residues. V was shortened by 5 bases and J by 0 bases, with 4 bases between the two germline ends. The CDR3 protein is CASSPANTGELFF. CDR3 DNA sequence: TGTGCCAGCAGTCCGGCGAACACCGGGGAGCTGTTTTTT.